This T cell receptor (beta chain) is drawn from a study of T cells expressing NK-cell markers. General study points: A few donors' CD3+CD56-NKG2C+ cells were dominated by the same clonotypes.

With the 5' RACE reads reprocessed, TCRdb shows one record per CDR3 protein and no DNA. The specimen's table records 500,000 or so distinct CDR3 sequences. As to this clonotype: The antigen remains undetermined.

The specimen was blood T cells: a sorted CD56 or NKG2C T cell subset, CD4+ or CD8+ T cells, or bulk PBMC T cells (not recorded which). This TCR was recovered from a man between 18 and 29 years old in good health.

The CDR3 loop is CASSPGQSEQYF. J is TRBJ2-7 and V is TRBV18; lacking DNA, the TRBD1 call made by TCRdb goes unchecked. This CDR3 region has 12 residues. Germline CDR1 reads KGHSH; CDR2 reads LQKENI.